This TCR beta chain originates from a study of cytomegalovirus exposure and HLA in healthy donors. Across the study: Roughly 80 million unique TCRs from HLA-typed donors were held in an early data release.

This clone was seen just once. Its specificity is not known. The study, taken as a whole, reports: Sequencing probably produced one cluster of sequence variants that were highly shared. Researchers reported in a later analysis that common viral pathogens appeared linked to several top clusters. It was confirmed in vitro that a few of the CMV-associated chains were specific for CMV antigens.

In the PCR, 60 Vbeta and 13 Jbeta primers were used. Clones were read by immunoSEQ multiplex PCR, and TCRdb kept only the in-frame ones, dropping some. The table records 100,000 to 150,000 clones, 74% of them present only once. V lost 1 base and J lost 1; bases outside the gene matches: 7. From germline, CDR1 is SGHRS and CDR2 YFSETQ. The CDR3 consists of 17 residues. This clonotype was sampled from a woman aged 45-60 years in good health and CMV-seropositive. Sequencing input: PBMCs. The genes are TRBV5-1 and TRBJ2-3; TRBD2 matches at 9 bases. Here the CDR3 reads CASSLTLRTSGTDTQYF. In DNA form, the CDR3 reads TGCGCCAGCAGCTTGACTCTCCGGACTAGCGGCACAGATACGCAGTATTTT.